The 7 T cell receptor beta chains listed next were all sequenced from one sample in a study of shared clonotypes between healthy human individuals. The table came from immunoSEQ multiplex PCR; TCRdb's copy has only in-frame clones and leaves some out. The sample includes around 2.1 million clones, almost 96% seen only once; the top ten take roughly 0.13%. The sample comprised naive CD4+ T cells sorted from blood. Subset of the sample: CD45RA+ positively selected. The source is a young man in good health.

The V gene is TRBV2, the J gene TRBJ2-1, with TRBD2 matching over 12 bases. The CDR3 has 15 amino acids. CDR1 is SNHLY, CDR2 FYNNEI, per germline. V lost 7 bases and J lost 5; bases outside the gene matches: 6. CDR3 coding DNA: TGTGCCAGCATGGCCCGGACTAGCGGGGACAATGAGCAGTTCTTC. Protein product: CASMARTSGDNEQFF.

V is TRBV5-1 and J is TRBJ2-3, with a possible D match to TRBD1 (5 bases). Germline lookup yields CDR1 SGHRS and CDR2 YFSETQ. V dropped 4 bases and J dropped 4 bases, with 13 bases sitting between them. This CDR3 spans 14 amino acids. The CDR3 region is CASSSWGLSDTQYF. The CDR3 DNA is TGCGCCAGCAGCAGTTGGGGCCTTTCAGATACGCAGTATTTT.

This clone was detected only a few times. Distinct nucleotide sequences in the sample also encode this CDR3. J is TRBJ2-7 and V is TRBV7-2; D is undetermined. Between the trimmed V and J ends, which lost 0 bases and 0 bases, there was a span of 3 bases. This CDR3 has 13 amino acids. CDR1 and CDR2 from the germline V gene are SGHTA and FQGNSA. The DNA for the CDR3 is TGTGCCAGCAGCTTAGCGGTCTCCTACGAGCAGTACTTC. This translates into CASSLAVSYEQYF.

This sequence joins TRBV15 and TRBJ2-7, with 8 bases matching TRBD1. The germline gives CDR1 LNHNV, CDR2 YYDKDF (reference sequence). The CDR3 is 16 residues long. The V segment lost 0 bases and the J segment 3 bases; nucleotides outside the gene matches: 7. The CDR3 reads CATSRDPGGPRYEQYF. The CDR3 DNA sequence: TGTGCCACCAGCAGAGATCCAGGGGGCCCCCGCTACGAGCAGTACTTC.

V is TRBV6-5 and J is TRBJ2-2, with 10 bases lining up with TRBD1. CDR3 size: 14 residues. V lost 5 bases to trimming and J lost 7 bases; unmatched junction nucleotides: 4. Germline CDR1 is MNHEY and CDR2 is SVGAGI. As DNA, the CDR3 is TGTGCCAGCAGTCCGACAGGGGGCTTCGGGGAGCTGTTTTTT. Amino acids: CASSPTGGFGELFF.

This chain uses TRBV2 with TRBJ2-3; possibly TRBD2 for D (5 bases). The CDR3 extends over 16 amino acids. Germline V lookup: CDR1 SNHLY, CDR2 FYNNEI. V was cut by 5 bases and J by 2 bases, with 17 bases left in between. Here the CDR3 DNA reads TGTGCCAGCAGTCGGCAAGGCGGGCTAGCCACAGATACGCAGTATTTT. It codes for CASSRQGGLATDTQYF.

This sequence joins TRBV27 and TRBJ1-5, with D possibly matching TRBD1 (6 bases). Trimming left V 8 bases short and J 0 bases short, with 11 bases between. The CDR3 runs 14 residues. Looked up from germline, CDR1 is MNHEY and CDR2 is SMNVEV (reference sequence). DNA of the CDR3: TGTGCCAGCGGCAGGGGTCTTAGCAATCAGCCCCAGCATTTT. Protein: CASGRGLSNQPQHF.